This T cell receptor (beta chain) is drawn from a study of blood T cell repertoires in COVID-19. Across the whole study: Sources were T cells, B-cell-depleted T cells, or PBMCs; the material itself was cDNA or gDNA.

This CDR3 has 14 residues. Trimming removed 3 bases at V and 3 bases at J, with 11 bases between. Looked up from germline, CDR1 is MNHEY and CDR2 is SMNVEV (reference sequence). The data were produced by immunoSEQ multiplex PCR, yet TCRdb's version contains in-frame clones alone and is incomplete. The table shows approximately 200,000 clones, with approximately 85% occurring only once. Material for sequencing was peripheral blood. The receptor's source is a man in his sixties with acute or convalescent COVID-19. The rearrangement links TRBV27 to TRBJ1-2; D remains ambiguous. The CDR3 bases are TGTGCCAGCAGTTTCTATGGAGCCGACTATGGCTACACCTTC. It is translated as CASSFYGADYGYTF.